Below, one T cell receptor (beta chain) is given with its context. Its antigen is not identified. Profiled with immunoSEQ multiplex PCR; TCRdb holds only in-frame clones, not every one. The sample holds some 200,000 clones, 75% to 95% seen once. This sample is part of a study of cytomegalovirus exposure and HLA in healthy donors. Overall study results and limits: According to the study, 180 or so TCR beta chains were cytomegalovirus-associated.

This CDR3 region has 13 residues. The V and J ends lost 5 bases and 1 base respectively, with 8 bases between them. Germline V gene lookup returns CDR1 LNHDA and CDR2 SQIVND (reference sequence). Sequencing was performed on PBMCs. The receptor's source is a woman aged 18-29 years in good health and CMV-seronegative. J is TRBJ1-1 and V is TRBV19; maybe TRBD1 (6 bases). The CDR3 DNA sequence: TGTGCCAGTAGTCAGGGACAGAACACTGAAGCTTTCTTT. Translation: CASSQGQNTEAFF.